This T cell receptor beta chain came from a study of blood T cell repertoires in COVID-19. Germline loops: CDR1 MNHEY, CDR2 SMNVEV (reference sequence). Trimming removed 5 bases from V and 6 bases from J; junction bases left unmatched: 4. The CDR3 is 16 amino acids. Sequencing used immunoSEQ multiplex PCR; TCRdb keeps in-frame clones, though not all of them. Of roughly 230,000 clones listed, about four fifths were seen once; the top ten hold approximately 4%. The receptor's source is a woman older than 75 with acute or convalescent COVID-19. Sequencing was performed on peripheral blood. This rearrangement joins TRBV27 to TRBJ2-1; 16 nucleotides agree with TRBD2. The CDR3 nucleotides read TGTGCCAGCAGTACCGGGACTAGCGGGGGGGTCAATGAGCAGTTCTTC. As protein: CASSTGTSGGVNEQFF.